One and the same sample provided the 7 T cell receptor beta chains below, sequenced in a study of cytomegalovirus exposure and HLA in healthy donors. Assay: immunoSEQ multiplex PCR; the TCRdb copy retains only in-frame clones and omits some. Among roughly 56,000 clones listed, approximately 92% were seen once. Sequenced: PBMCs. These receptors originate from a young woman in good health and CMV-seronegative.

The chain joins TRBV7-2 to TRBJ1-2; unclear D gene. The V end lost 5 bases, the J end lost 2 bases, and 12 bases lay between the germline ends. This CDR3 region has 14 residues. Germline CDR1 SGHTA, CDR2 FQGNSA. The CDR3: CASSAILRNYGYTF. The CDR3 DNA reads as TGTGCCAGCAGCGCAATACTGAGAAACTATGGCTACACCTTC.

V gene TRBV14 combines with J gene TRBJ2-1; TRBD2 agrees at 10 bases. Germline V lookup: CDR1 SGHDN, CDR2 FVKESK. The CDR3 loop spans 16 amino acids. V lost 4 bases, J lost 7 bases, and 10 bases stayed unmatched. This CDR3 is CASSPTLAGLRNEQFF. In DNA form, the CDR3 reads TGTGCCAGCAGCCCAACACTAGCGGGATTAAGGAATGAGCAGTTCTTC. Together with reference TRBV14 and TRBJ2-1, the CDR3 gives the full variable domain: EAGVTQFPSHSVIEKGQTVTLRCDPISGHDNLYWYRRVMGKEIKFLLHFVKESKQDESGMPNNRFLAERTGGTYSTLKVQPAELEDSGVYFCASSPTLAGLRNEQFFGPGTRLTVL.

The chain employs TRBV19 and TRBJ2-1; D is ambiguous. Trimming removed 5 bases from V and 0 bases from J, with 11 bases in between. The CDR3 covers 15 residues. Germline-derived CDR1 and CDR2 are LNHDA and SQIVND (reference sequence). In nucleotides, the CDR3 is TGTGCCAGTAGTCCAGGCGTTAGCTCCTACAATGAGCAGTTCTTC. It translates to CASSPGVSSYNEQFF.

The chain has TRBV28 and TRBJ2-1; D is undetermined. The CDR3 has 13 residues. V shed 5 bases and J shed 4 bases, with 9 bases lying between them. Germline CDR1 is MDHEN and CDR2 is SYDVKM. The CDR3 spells CASSPFGYNEQFF. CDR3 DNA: TGTGCCAGCAGTCCGTTCGGGTACAATGAGCAGTTCTTC.

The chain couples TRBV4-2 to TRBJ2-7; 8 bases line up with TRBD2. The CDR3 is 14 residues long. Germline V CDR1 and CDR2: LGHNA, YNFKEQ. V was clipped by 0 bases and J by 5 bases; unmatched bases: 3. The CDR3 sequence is CASSQDGTRHEQYF. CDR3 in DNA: TGTGCCAGCAGCCAAGATGGGACTAGGCACGAGCAGTACTTC.

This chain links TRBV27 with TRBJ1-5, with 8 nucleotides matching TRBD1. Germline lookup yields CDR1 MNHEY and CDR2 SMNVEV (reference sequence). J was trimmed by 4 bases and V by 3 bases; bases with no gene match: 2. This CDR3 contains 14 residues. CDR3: CASSLTGVNQPQHF. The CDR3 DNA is TGTGCCAGCAGTTTGACAGGGGTTAATCAGCCCCAGCATTTT.

The CDR3 nucleotides read TGTGCCAGCTCACCCCTACCGTCCACAGGGTACACTGAAGCTTTCTTT. It encodes CASSPLPSTGYTEAFF. J is TRBJ1-1 and V is TRBV18, with D possibly matching TRBD1 (6 bases). Trimming shortened V by 3 bases and J by 3 bases, and 17 bases separated the two germline ends. CDR3 length: 16 residues. The V gene's germline CDR1 is KGHSH and CDR2 LQKENI.